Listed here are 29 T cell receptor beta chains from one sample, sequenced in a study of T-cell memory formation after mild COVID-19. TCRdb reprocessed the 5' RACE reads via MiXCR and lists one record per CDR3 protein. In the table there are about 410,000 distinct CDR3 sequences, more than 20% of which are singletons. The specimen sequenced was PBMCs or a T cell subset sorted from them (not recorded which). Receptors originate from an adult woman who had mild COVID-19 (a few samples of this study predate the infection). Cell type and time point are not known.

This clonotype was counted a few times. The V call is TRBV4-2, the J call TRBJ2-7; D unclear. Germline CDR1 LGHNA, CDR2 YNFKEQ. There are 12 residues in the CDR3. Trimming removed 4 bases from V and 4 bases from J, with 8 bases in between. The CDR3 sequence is CASSRLGYEQYF. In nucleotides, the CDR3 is TGTGCCAGCAGCCGTCTGGGTTACGAGCAGTACTTC.

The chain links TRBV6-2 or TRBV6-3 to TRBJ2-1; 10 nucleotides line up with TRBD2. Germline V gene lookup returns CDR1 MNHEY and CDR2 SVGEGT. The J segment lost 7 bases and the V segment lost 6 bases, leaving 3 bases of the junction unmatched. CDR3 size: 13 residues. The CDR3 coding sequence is TGTGCCAGCAGGCAGACTAGCGGGAATGAGCAGTTCTTC. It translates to CASRQTSGNEQFF.

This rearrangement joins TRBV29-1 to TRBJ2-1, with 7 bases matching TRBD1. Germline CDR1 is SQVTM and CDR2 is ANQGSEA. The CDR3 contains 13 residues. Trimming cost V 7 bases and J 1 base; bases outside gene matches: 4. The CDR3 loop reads CSGPGGSYNEQFF. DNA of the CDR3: TGCAGCGGTCCAGGGGGTTCCTACAATGAGCAGTTCTTC.

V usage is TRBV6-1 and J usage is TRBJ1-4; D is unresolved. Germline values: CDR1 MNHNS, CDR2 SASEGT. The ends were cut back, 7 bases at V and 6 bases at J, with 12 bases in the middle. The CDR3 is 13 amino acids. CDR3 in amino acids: CASNFGNYEKLFF. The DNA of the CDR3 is TGTGCCAGCAACTTCGGCAACTATGAAAAACTGTTTTTT.

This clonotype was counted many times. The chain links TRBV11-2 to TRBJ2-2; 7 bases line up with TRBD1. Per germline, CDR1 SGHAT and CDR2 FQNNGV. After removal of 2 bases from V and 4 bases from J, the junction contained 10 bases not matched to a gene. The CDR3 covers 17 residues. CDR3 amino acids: CASSLSRDRVRTGELFF. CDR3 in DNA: TGTGCCAGCAGCTTAAGTCGCGACAGGGTGCGCACCGGGGAGCTGTTTTTT.

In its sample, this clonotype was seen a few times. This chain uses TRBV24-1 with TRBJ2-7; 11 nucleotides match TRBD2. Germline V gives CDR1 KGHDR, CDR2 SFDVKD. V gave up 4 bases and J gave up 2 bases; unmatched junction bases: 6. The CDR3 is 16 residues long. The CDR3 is CATSDYGTSGAYEQYF. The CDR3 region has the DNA TGTGCCACCAGTGACTACGGGACTAGCGGAGCCTACGAGCAGTACTTC.

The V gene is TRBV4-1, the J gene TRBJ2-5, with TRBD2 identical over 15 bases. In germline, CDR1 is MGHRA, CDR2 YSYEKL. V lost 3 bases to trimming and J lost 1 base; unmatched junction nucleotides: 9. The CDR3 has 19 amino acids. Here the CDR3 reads CASSQPPGLAGGFQETQYF. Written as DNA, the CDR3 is TGCGCCAGCAGCCAGCCTCCGGGACTAGCGGGAGGCTTCCAAGAGACCCAGTACTTC.

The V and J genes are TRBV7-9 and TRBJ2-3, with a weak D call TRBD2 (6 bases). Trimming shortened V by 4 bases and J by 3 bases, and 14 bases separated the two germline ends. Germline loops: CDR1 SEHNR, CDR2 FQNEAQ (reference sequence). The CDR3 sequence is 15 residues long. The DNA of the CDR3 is TGTGCCAGCAGCTCCGGGGGTCCTGGTACAGATACGCAGTATTTT. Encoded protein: CASSSGGPGTDTQYF.

Here the CDR3 DNA reads TGTGCCAGCAGCGTAGGTGGACAGGGGTCTGGAAACACCATATATTTT. The encoded protein is CASSVGGQGSGNTIYF. The gene calls are TRBV9 and TRBJ1-3; 9 nucleotides match TRBD1. The CDR3 totals 16 residues. The V gene end was trimmed by 0 bases and the J gene end by 1 base; junction bases not matched to a gene: 2. In germline, CDR1 is SGDLS, CDR2 YYNGEE. Variable domain in full (rest from reference TRBV9 and TRBJ1-3): DSGVTQTPKHLITATGQRVTLRCSPRSGDLSVYWYQQSLDQGLQFLIQYYNGEERAKGNILERFSAQQFPDLHSELNLSSLELGDSALYFCASSVGGQGSGNTIYFGEGSWLTVV.

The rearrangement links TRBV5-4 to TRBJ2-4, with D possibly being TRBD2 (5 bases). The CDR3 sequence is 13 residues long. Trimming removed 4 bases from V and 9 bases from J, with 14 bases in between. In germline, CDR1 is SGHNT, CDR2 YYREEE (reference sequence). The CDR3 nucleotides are TGTGCCAGCAGCAACGCGGGTATCACCATTCAGTACTTC. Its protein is CASSNAGITIQYF.

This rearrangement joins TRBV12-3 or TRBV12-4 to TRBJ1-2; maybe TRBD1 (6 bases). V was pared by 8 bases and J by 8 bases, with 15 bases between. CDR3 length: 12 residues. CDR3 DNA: TGTGCCAGCGGAGTCGGGGGCTACGGCTACACCTTC. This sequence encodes CASGVGGYGYTF.

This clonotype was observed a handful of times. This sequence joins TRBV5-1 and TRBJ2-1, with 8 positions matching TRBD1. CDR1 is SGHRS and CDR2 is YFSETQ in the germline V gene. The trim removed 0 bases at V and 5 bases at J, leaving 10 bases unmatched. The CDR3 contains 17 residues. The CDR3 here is CASSLAVRAGGHNEQFF. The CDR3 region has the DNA TGCGCCAGCAGCTTGGCCGTACGGGCAGGGGGCCACAATGAGCAGTTCTTC.

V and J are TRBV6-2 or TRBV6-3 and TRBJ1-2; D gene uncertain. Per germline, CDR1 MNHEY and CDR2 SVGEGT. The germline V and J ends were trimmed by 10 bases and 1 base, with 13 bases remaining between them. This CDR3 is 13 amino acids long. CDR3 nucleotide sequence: TGTGCCACCGGCGCGTATTTTAACTATGGCTACACCTTC. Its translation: CATGAYFNYGYTF.

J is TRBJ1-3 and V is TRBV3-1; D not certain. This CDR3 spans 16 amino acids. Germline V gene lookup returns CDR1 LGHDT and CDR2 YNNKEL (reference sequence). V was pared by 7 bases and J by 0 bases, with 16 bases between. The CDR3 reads CASTTSSRNSGNTIYF. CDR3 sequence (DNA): TGTGCCAGCACCACGTCTAGCCGGAACTCTGGAAACACCATATATTTT.

The DNA of the CDR3 is TGTGCCAGCAGTTACTCGAAGGGGGGGTCCTTCTCCTACGAGCAGTACTTC. Protein: CASSYSKGGSFSYEQYF. V and J are TRBV6-5 and TRBJ2-7; D is perhaps TRBD2 (7 bases). Germline CDR1 and CDR2: MNHEY and SVGAGI. CDR3 length: 17 amino acids. V was cut by 0 bases and J by 0 bases, with 15 bases left in between.

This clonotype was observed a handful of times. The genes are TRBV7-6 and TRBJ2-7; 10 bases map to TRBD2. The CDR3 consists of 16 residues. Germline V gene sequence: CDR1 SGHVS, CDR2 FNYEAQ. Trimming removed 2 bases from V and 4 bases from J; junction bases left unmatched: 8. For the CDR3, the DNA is TGTGCCAGCAGCTTAACTAGCGGGATAATTGGGTACGAGCAGTACTTC. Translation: CASSLTSGIIGYEQYF.

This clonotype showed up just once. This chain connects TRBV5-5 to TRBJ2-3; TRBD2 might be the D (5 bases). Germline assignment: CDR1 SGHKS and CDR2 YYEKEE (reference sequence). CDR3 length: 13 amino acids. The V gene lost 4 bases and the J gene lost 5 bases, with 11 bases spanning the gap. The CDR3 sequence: CASSPEAIDTQYF. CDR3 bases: TGTGCCAGCAGCCCGGAGGCCATAGATACGCAGTATTTT.

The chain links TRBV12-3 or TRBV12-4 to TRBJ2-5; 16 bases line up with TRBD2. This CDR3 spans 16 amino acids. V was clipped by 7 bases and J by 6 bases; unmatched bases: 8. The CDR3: CASTSGLAGGEKTQYF. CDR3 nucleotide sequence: TGTGCCAGCACCTCGGGACTAGCGGGAGGGGAAAAGACCCAGTACTTC.

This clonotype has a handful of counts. The CDR3, as DNA: TGTGCCAGCAGCTTCCGGGGAGAGGGGGAGCAGTACTTC. Amino acids: CASSFRGEGEQYF. V is TRBV13 and J is TRBJ2-7; either TRBD1 or TRBD2 may fit D (5 bases each). This CDR3 region has 13 residues. Germline lookup yields CDR1 PRHDT and CDR2 FYEKMQ (reference sequence). V gave up 3 bases and J gave up 7 bases, with 13 bases separating them.

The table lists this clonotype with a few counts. The CDR3 sequence is CSARDDADTSGVPYEQYF. In nucleotides, the CDR3 is TGCAGTGCTAGAGACGACGCCGATACTAGCGGGGTCCCCTACGAGCAGTACTTC. The chain joins TRBV20-1 to TRBJ2-7; 10 bases align to TRBD2. The CDR3 spans 18 residues. Germline-derived CDR1 and CDR2 are DFQATT and SNEGSKA (reference sequence). V lost 0 bases, J lost 2 bases, and 13 bases stayed unmatched.

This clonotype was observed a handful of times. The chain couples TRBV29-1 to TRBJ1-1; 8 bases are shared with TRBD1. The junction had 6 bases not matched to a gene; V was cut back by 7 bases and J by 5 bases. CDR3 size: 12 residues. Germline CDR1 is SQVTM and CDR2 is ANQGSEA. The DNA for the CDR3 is TGCAGCGCCGGACAGGGTAGGACTGAAGCTTTCTTT. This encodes CSAGQGRTEAFF.

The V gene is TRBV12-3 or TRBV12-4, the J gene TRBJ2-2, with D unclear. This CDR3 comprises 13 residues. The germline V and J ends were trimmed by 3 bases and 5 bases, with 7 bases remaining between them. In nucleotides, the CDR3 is TGTGCCAGCAGTTTCTGGGTGACCGGGGAGCTGTTTTTT. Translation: CASSFWVTGELFF.

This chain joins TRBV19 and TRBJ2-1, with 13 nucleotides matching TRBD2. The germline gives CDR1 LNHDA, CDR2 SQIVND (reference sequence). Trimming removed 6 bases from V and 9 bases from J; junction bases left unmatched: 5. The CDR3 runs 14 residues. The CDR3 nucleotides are TGTGCCAGTAGCGGACTAGCGGGAGTAGGTGAGCAGTTCTTC. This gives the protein CASSGLAGVGEQFF. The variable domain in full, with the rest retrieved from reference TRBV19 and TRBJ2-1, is DGGITQSPKYLFRKEGQNVTLSCEQNLNHDAMYWYRQDPGQGLRLIYYSQIVNDFQKGDIAEGYSVSREKKESFPLTVTSAQKNPTAFYLCASSGLAGVGEQFFGPGTRLTVL.

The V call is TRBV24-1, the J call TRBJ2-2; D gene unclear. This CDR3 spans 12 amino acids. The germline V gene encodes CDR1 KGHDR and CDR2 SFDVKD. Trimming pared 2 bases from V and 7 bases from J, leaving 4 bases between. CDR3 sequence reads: CATSDYRGELFF. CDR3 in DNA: TGTGCCACCAGTGATTACCGCGGGGAGCTGTTTTTT.

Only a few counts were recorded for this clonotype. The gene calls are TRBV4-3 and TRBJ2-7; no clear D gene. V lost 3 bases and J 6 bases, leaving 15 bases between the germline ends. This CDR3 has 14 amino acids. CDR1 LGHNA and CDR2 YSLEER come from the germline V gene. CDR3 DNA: TGCGCCAGCAGCCAGACTCGTGGGGTTGGCGAGCAGTACTTC. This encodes CASSQTRGVGEQYF.

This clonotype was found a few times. The CDR3 reads CASSRTGYSGANVLTF. The CDR3 nucleotides read TGTGCCAGCAGTCGCACAGGGTACTCTGGGGCCAACGTCCTGACTTTC. This chain joins TRBV12-3 or TRBV12-4 and TRBJ2-6; perhaps TRBD1 as D (6 bases). With 5 bases removed from V and 0 bases from J, the gap between germline ends came to 11 bases. CDR3 length equals 16 residues.

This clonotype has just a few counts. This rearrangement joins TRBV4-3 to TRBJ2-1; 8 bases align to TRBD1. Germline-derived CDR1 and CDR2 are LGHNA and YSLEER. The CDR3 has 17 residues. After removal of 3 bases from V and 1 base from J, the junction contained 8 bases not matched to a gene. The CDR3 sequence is CASSQALDRESYNEQFF. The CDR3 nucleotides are TGCGCCAGCAGCCAGGCATTGGACAGGGAATCCTACAATGAGCAGTTCTTC.

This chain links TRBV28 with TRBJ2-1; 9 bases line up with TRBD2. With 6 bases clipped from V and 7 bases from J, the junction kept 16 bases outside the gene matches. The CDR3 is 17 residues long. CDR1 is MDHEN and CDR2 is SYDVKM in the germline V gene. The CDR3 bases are TGTGCCAGCAGGAAGATCCTAGCGGGGAACAAAGTGAATGAGCAGTTCTTC. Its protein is CASRKILAGNKVNEQFF.

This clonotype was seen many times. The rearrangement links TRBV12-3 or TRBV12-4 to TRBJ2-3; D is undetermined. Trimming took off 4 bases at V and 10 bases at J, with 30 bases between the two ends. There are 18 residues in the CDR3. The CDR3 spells CASSSADSTVGIRRSQYF. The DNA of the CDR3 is TGTGCCAGCAGTTCCGCTGACTCCACGGTGGGGATAAGACGGTCGCAGTATTTT.